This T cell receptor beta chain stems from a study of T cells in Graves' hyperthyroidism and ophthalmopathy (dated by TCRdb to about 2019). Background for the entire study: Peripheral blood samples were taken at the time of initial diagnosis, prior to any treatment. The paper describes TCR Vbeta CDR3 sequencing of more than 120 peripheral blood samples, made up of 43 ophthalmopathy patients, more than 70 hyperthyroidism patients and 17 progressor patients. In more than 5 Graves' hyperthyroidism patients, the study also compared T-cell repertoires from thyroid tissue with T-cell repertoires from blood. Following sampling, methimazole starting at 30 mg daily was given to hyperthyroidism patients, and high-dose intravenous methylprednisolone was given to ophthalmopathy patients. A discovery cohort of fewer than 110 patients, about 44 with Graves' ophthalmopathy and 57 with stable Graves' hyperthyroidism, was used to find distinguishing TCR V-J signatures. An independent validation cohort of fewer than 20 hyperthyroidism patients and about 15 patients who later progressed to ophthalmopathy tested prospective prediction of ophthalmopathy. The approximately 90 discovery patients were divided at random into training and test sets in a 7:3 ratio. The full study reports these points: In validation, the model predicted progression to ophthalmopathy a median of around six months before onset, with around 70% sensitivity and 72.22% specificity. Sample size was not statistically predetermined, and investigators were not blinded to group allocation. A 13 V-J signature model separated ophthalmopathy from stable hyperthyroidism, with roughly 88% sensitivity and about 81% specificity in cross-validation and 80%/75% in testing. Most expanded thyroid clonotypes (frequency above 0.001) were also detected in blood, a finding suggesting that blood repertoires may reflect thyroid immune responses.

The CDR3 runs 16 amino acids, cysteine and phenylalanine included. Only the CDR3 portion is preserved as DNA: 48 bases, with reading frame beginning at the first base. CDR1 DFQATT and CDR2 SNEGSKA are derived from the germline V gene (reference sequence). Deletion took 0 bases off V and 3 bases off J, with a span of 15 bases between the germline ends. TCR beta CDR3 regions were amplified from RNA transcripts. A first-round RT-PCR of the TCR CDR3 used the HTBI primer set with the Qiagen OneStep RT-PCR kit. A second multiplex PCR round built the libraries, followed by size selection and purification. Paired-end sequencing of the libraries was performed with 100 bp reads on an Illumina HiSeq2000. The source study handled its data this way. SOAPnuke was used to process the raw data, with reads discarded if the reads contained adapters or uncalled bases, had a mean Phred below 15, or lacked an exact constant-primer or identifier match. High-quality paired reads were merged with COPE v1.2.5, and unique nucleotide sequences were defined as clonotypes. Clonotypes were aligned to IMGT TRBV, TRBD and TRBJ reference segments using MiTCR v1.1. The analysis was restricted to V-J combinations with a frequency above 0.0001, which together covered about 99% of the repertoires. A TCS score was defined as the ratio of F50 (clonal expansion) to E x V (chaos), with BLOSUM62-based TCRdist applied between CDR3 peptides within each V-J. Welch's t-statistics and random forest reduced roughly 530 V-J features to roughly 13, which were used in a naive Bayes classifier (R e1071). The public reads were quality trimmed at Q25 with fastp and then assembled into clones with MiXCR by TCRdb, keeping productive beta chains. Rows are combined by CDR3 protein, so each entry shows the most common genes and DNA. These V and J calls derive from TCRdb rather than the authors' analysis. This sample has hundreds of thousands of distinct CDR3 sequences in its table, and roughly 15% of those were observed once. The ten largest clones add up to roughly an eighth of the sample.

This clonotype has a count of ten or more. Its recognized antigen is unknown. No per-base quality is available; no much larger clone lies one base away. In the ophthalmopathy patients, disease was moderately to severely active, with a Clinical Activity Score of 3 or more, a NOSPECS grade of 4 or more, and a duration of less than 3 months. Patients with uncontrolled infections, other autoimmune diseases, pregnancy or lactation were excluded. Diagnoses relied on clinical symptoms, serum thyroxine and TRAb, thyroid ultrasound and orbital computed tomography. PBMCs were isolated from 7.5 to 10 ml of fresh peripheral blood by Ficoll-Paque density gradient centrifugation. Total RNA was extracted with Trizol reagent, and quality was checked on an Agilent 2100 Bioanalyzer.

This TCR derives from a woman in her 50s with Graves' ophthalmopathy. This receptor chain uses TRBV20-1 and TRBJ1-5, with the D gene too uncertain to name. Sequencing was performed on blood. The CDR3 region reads CSARDPSDGHNQPQHF. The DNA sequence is TGCAGTGCTAGAGATCCGTCGGACGGGCACAATCAGCCCCAGCATTTT.